The 30 T cell receptor beta chains below all came from one sample that was sequenced in a study of T cells in Graves' hyperthyroidism and ophthalmopathy. It was RNA transcripts that yielded the amplified TCR beta CDR3 regions. The HTBI primer set served for first-round RT-PCR of the TCR CDR3. MiXCR, applied by TCRdb to the multiplex PCR reads, yields one record per CDR3 protein. Among approximately 400,000 distinct CDR3 sequences, about 15% were seen once, and the ten largest hold 11%. Specimen: blood. Receptors originate from a woman aged 60-75 years with Graves' hyperthyroidism.

This clonotype was detected many times. This chain uses TRBV13 with TRBJ1-2, with 7 bases fitting TRBD1. The CDR3 covers 16 residues. The V gene end was trimmed by 2 bases and the J gene end by 7 bases; junction bases not matched to a gene: 13. The germline V gene has CDR1 PRHDT and CDR2 FYEKMQ (reference sequence). DNA of the CDR3: TGTGCCAGCAGCTTATTACCCGACGAGGGGGCTGGTGGCTACACCTTC. Protein sequence: CASSLLPDEGAGGYTF.

This clonotype was seen at least ten times. The genes are TRBV11-2 and TRBJ2-2; D not resolved. V lost 5 bases, J lost 7 bases, and 14 bases lay in between. The length of the CDR3 is 14 residues. Germline loops: CDR1 SGHAT, CDR2 FQNNGV. This chain's CDR3 is CASSPRAAFGELFF. In DNA, the CDR3 is TGTGCCAGCAGCCCCCGGGCGGCTTTCGGGGAGCTGTTTTTT.

This clonotype showed up just a few times. This chain connects TRBV6-1 to TRBJ1-4; D gene ambiguous. The germline gives CDR1 MNHNS, CDR2 SASEGT. The CDR3 is made up of 17 amino acids. V dropped 0 bases and J dropped 4 bases, with 15 bases sitting between them. The DNA of the CDR3 is TGTGCCAGCAGTGAAGCGCAGGCCGTACGACATAATGAAAAACTGTTTTTT. This sequence encodes CASSEAQAVRHNEKLFF.

The J gene is TRBJ1-5, the V gene TRBV4-2, with D uncertain. The CDR3 is 15 residues long. V shed 0 bases and J shed 6 bases, with 12 bases lying between them. The germline V gene encodes CDR1 LGHNA and CDR2 YNFKEQ. Here the CDR3 DNA reads TGTGCCAGCAGCCAAGATAGCTGGGGTCTTCAGCCCCAGCATTTT. This translates into CASSQDSWGLQPQHF.

The chain links TRBV30 to TRBJ2-3; possible D gene TRBD2, 5 bases. CDR1 GTSNPN and CDR2 SVGIG come from the germline V gene (reference sequence). This CDR3 spans 15 amino acids. V lost 3 bases to trimming and J lost 1 base, with 14 bases between them. This CDR3 is CAWSGLPVGTDTQYF. The CDR3 DNA sequence: TGTGCCTGGAGCGGACTGCCGGTTGGCACAGATACGCAGTATTTT. Supplemented by reference TRBV30 and TRBJ2-3, the full variable domain reads SQTIHQWPATLVQPVGSPLSLECTVEGTSNPNLYWYRQAAGRGLQLLFYSVGIGQISSEVPQNLSASRPQDRQFILSSKKLLLSDSGFYLCAWSGLPVGTDTQYFGPGTRLTVL.

In this sample, this clonotype turned up many times. The chain links TRBV6-2 or TRBV6-3 to TRBJ1-5; 8 bases are shared with TRBD1. The germline gives CDR1 MNHEY, CDR2 SVGEGT. This CDR3 has 14 amino acids. The V and J ends lost 2 bases and 7 bases, in that order; junction bases with no gene match: 4. This CDR3 is CASSYPGGRQPQHF. DNA of the CDR3: TGTGCCAGCAGTTACCCAGGGGGCCGGCAGCCCCAGCATTTT.

This clonotype was observed many times. V gene TRBV2 combines with J gene TRBJ2-5, with TRBD2 matching over 8 bases. Per germline, CDR1 SNHLY and CDR2 FYNNEI. The CDR3 is made up of 14 amino acids. V lost 6 bases and J lost 3; bases outside the gene matches: 6. Here the CDR3 DNA reads TGTGCCAGCAGAGGCGGACTAGCCGAAGAGACCCAGTACTTC. Protein: CASRGGLAEETQYF.

This clonotype has at least ten counts. The rearrangement links TRBV6-1 to TRBJ1-2; D remains unclear. This CDR3 has 14 amino acids. V gave up 4 bases and J gave up 1 base, with 10 bases separating them. Germline values: CDR1 MNHNS, CDR2 SASEGT. This CDR3 is CASSVEGSNYGYTF. The DNA for the CDR3 is TGTGCCAGCAGTGTGGAAGGAAGTAACTATGGCTACACCTTC.

This clonotype was detected only a few times. The rearrangement joins TRBV30 to TRBJ2-3; D remains unclear. Per germline, CDR1 GTSNPN and CDR2 SVGIG (reference sequence). The CDR3 extends over 13 amino acids. V was pared by 3 bases and J by 6 bases, with 13 bases between. As DNA, the CDR3 is TGTGCCTGGAGGCCCGGACCTGCGGATACGCAGTATTTT. Translating gives CAWRPGPADTQYF.

The chain's CDR3 is CSAGPGTSEQYF. CDR3 bases: TGCAGCGCTGGGCCCGGGACGTCCGAGCAGTACTTC. The genes are TRBV29-1 and TRBJ2-7; either TRBD1 or TRBD2 may fit D (5 bases each). Germline V CDR1 and CDR2: SQVTM, ANQGSEA. The CDR3 extends over 12 amino acids. Trimming took 7 bases from V and 6 from J, leaving 16 bases between them.

The rearrangement uses TRBV7-9 and TRBJ2-7, with D possibly matching TRBD2 (5 bases). Germline CDR1 SEHNR, CDR2 FQNEAQ (reference sequence). The CDR3 is made up of 14 amino acids. Between the trimmed V and J ends, which lost 1 base and 4 bases, there was a span of 11 bases. The CDR3 DNA follows: TGTGCCAGCAGCTTAGAGGTTCGGGGATACGAGCAGTACTTC. Protein: CASSLEVRGYEQYF. The whole variable domain, remainder taken from reference TRBV7-9 and TRBJ2-7, is DTGVSQNPRHKITKRGQNVTFRCDPISEHNRLYWYRQTLGQGPEFLTYFQNEAQLEKSRLLSDRFSAERPKGSFSTLEIQRTEQGDSAMYLCASSLEVRGYEQYFGPGTRLTVT.

This chain links TRBV29-1 with TRBJ2-7; no clear D gene. Germline CDR1 and CDR2: SQVTM and ANQGSEA. This CDR3 has 11 amino acids. V lost 4 bases to trimming and J lost 3 bases, with 7 bases between them. CDR3 sequence: CSVGAGYEQYF. In DNA, the CDR3 is TGCAGCGTTGGGGCAGGCTACGAGCAGTACTTC.

In this sample, this clonotype turned up many times. The chain uses TRBV5-1 and TRBJ2-1; 7 bases align to TRBD1. This CDR3 has 14 amino acids. Germline V gene sequence: CDR1 SGHRS, CDR2 YFSETQ. With 2 bases clipped from V and 5 bases from J, the junction kept 4 bases outside the gene matches. The DNA for the CDR3 is TGCGCCAGCAGCTTATACAGGGGAAACAATGAGCAGTTCTTC. Residues: CASSLYRGNNEQFF. Full variable domain (missing parts from reference TRBV5-1 and TRBJ2-1): KAGVTQTPRYLIKTRGQQVTLSCSPISGHRSVSWYQQTPGQGLQFLFEYFSETQRNKGNFPGRFSGRQFSNSRSEMNVSTLELGDSALYLCASSLYRGNNEQFFGPGTRLTVL.

This clonotype was counted at least ten times. The chain employs TRBV28 and TRBJ2-1; 10 bases map to TRBD2. Germline V gene data show CDR1 as MDHEN and CDR2 as SYDVKM. J was trimmed by 4 bases and V by 5 bases; bases with no gene match: 2. The CDR3 loop spans 14 amino acids. CDR3 amino acids: CASSGTSAYNEQFF. CDR3 in DNA: TGTGCCAGCAGTGGGACTAGCGCTTACAATGAGCAGTTCTTC.

This clonotype has ten or more counts. The rearrangement links TRBV5-1 to TRBJ2-3, with D possibly being TRBD2 (5 bases). The CDR3 contains 17 residues. Trimming shortened V by 0 bases and J by 1 base, and 15 bases separated the two germline ends. Germline V gene lookup returns CDR1 SGHRS and CDR2 YFSETQ. CDR3 DNA: TGCGCCAGCAGCTTGGTGGTACTAGGAAGGCGCACAGATACGCAGTATTTT. This gives the protein CASSLVVLGRRTDTQYF.

This clonotype was seen at least ten times. The CDR3 coding sequence is TGTGCCAGCAGTGCCATTATTGGGAGTGGGTATCAGCCCCAGCATTTT. It translates to CASSAIIGSGYQPQHF. The chain employs TRBV2 and TRBJ1-5; no reliable D call. Germline V gives CDR1 SNHLY, CDR2 FYNNEI. V shed 4 bases and J shed 5 bases, with 18 bases lying between them. The CDR3 loop spans 16 amino acids.

Regarding this clonotype: One end of the junction fails to match germline, which may point to a read error. The chain couples TRBV29-1 to TRBJ2-7; D gene unclear. Germline-derived CDR1 and CDR2 are SQVTM and ANQGSEA. The CDR3 length is 11 residues. In DNA, the CDR3 is TGCAGCGTTGGGGCAGGCTACGAGCAGCACTTC. Translation gives CSVGAGYEQHF.

This clonotype was seen many times. The V and J genes are TRBV6-1 and TRBJ1-5, with D possibly being TRBD1 (5 bases). Germline loops: CDR1 MNHNS, CDR2 SASEGT. CDR3 length: 16 amino acids. V was clipped by 5 bases and J by 0 bases, with 14 bases between them. The CDR3 region is CASSMYGGYSNQPQHF. CDR3 DNA: TGTGCCAGCAGTATGTACGGGGGTTATAGCAATCAGCCCCAGCATTTT.

This chain connects TRBV9 to TRBJ2-1, with D uncertain. CDR1 is SGDLS and CDR2 is YYNGEE in the germline V gene. The CDR3 totals 15 residues. The V end lost 0 bases, the J end lost 0 bases, and 7 bases lay between the germline ends. The CDR3 loop reads CASSVGPRSYNEQFF. CDR3 DNA sequence: TGTGCCAGCAGCGTAGGTCCTCGCTCCTACAATGAGCAGTTCTTC.

The table lists this clonotype with many counts. This chain uses TRBV15 with TRBJ2-5, with D uncertain. Per germline, CDR1 LNHNV and CDR2 YYDKDF (reference sequence). The CDR3 runs 13 residues. V dropped 0 bases and J dropped 5 bases, with 7 bases sitting between them. CDR3 loop: CATSRDVSETQYF. CDR3 in DNA: TGTGCCACCAGCAGAGATGTTTCGGAGACCCAGTACTTC.

This clonotype was seen more than once but under ten times. The chain recombines TRBV20-1 with TRBJ2-5; D unresolved. The CDR3 has 12 residues. CDR1 and CDR2 (germline): DFQATT, SNEGSKA (reference sequence). V lost 6 bases, J lost 5 bases, and 13 bases lay in between. CDR3 amino acids: CSAVRTKETQYF. DNA of the CDR3: TGCAGTGCCGTCCGTACCAAGGAGACCCAGTACTTC.

A few counts support this clonotype. This chain joins TRBV2 and TRBJ2-1; D gene uncertain. The CDR3 contains 11 residues. V was trimmed by 7 bases and J by 3 bases, leaving 4 bases between them. CDR1 and CDR2 from the germline V gene are SNHLY and FYNNEI. This chain's CDR3 is CASKFYNEQFF. CDR3 DNA: TGTGCCAGCAAATTCTACAATGAGCAGTTCTTC.

This clonotype was seen at least ten times. The chain is built from TRBV30 and TRBJ2-2; D may be TRBD2 (6 bases). V lost 0 bases and J lost 7, with 9 bases in between. The germline V gene has CDR1 GTSNPN and CDR2 SVGIG (reference sequence). The CDR3 loop spans 13 amino acids. The CDR3 region has the DNA TGTGCCTGGAGTGTAAGGAGGGGCGGGGAGCTGTTTTTT. Its protein is CAWSVRRGGELFF.

This clonotype was seen many times. The chain is built from TRBV7-3 and TRBJ2-7, with D tentatively TRBD1 (6 bases). Between the trimmed V and J ends, which lost 4 bases and 3 bases, there was a span of 19 bases. This CDR3 has 16 residues. The germline CDR1 and CDR2 sequences are SGHTA and FQGTGA. The CDR3 region has the DNA TGTGCCAGCAGCTCCACCCTTAACAGGGTTTTCTACGAGCAGTACTTC. It translates to CASSSTLNRVFYEQYF.

This clonotype was counted at least ten times. The rearrangement joins TRBV11-2 to TRBJ2-7; possible D gene TRBD2, 5 bases. Deletions cut 5 bases from V and 7 bases from J, with 12 bases between. This CDR3 is 12 amino acids long. Per the germline V gene, CDR1 is SGHAT and CDR2 is FQNNGV. The CDR3 here is CASSGGSQEQYF. DNA for the CDR3: TGTGCCAGCAGCGGAGGCAGTCAGGAGCAGTACTTC.

The V gene is TRBV6-1, the J gene TRBJ2-7; D uncertain. This CDR3 has 12 amino acids. CDR1 MNHNS and CDR2 SASEGT come from the germline V gene. V lost 6 bases to trimming and J lost 6 bases, with 12 bases between them. This CDR3 is CASRPRPGEQYF. CDR3 DNA: TGTGCCAGCAGACCCCGTCCCGGCGAGCAGTACTTC.

In this sample, this clonotype turned up a few times. One base away lies a much larger clone, so this may be a sequencing read error. The chain joins TRBV30 to TRBJ2-1; D possibly corresponds to TRBD2 (5 bases). The J call could be wrong; TRBJ2-7 is a better fit for the DNA end. The CDR3 extends over 16 amino acids. Germline V gene sequence: CDR1 GTSNPN, CDR2 SVGIG (reference sequence). CDR3: CAWSPFLEGPYNEQYF. The CDR3 DNA reads TGTGCCTGGAGCCCCTTTTTAGAGGGCCCCTACAATGAGCAGTACTTC.

The genes are TRBV4-1 and TRBJ2-7; D gene uncertain. CDR3 length equals 14 residues. V was clipped by 4 bases and J by 4 bases, with 14 bases between them. The V gene's germline CDR1 is MGHRA and CDR2 YSYEKL. The CDR3 bases are TGCGCCAGCAGCCCAATCGGGCTGCCGTACGAGCAGTACTTC. Translating gives CASSPIGLPYEQYF.

The V and J genes are TRBV6-1 and TRBJ2-1; no firm D call. The CDR3 contains 10 residues. Germline CDR1 reads MNHNS; CDR2 reads SASEGT. V lost 6 bases, J lost 8 bases, and 5 bases lay in between. In DNA, the CDR3 is TGTGCCAGCAGGGGGTATGAGCAGTTCTTC. As protein: CASRGYEQFF.

This clonotype came up many times. J is TRBJ2-1 and V is TRBV12-3 or TRBV12-4; no clear D. The CDR3 length is 14 residues. Between the trimmed V and J ends, which lost 3 bases and 3 bases, there was a span of 9 bases. Here the CDR3 DNA reads TGTGCCAGCAGTTTGAGCACCCTCTACAATGAGCAGTTCTTC. Translated: CASSLSTLYNEQFF.